The 30 T cell receptor beta chains below come from one sample, sequenced in a study of T cell responses to AZD1222 COVID-19 vaccine. TCRdb keeps only in-frame clones here, not all; method: immunoSEQ multiplex PCR. The repertoire holds 120,000 to 150,000 clones, with 91% as singletons. The sequences come from peripheral blood, collected on day 0 of AZD1222 vaccination. The origin of the receptors is an adult in good health.

J is TRBJ2-2 and V is TRBV5-1; 9 nucleotides line up with TRBD1. Germline CDR1 is SGHRS and CDR2 is YFSETQ. V shed 1 base and J 4 bases; nucleotides not matched to a gene: 5. The CDR3 totals 16 residues. CDR3 DNA: TGCGCCAGCAGCTTGATCAGGGACAGGGTCACCGGGGAGCTGTTTTTT. Its protein is CASSLIRDRVTGELFF.

The chain combines TRBV19 with TRBJ1-4, with no clear D. Germline values: CDR1 LNHDA, CDR2 SQIVND (reference sequence). The V and J ends lost 5 bases and 4 bases respectively, with 11 bases between them. This CDR3 has 14 residues. The chain's CDR3 is CASSENGLNEKLFF. The CDR3 DNA follows: TGTGCCAGTAGTGAAAACGGCCTTAATGAAAAACTGTTTTTT.

Only a few counts were recorded for this clone. The chain couples TRBV2 to TRBJ2-7; 10 bases agree with TRBD1. After removal of 4 bases from V and 2 bases from J, the junction contained 11 bases not matched to a gene. Germline V gives CDR1 SNHLY, CDR2 FYNNEI. There are 17 residues in the CDR3. CDR3 loop: CASSAGQGNPAAYEQYF. The CDR3 coding sequence is TGTGCCAGCAGTGCGGGACAGGGGAATCCAGCGGCCTACGAGCAGTACTTC.

V is TRBV5-4 and J is TRBJ2-7; tentative D call: TRBD2 (6 bases). V was shortened by 1 base and J by 5 bases, with 10 bases between the two germline ends. The CDR3 is 13 amino acids. Per the germline V gene, CDR1 is SGHNT and CDR2 is YYREEE (reference sequence). In nucleotides, the CDR3 is TGTGCCAGCAGCTTGTTGGGGGAGGACGAGCAGTACTTC. This gives the protein CASSLLGEDEQYF.

The V and J genes are TRBV11-2 and TRBJ2-3, with D uncertain. Germline V gene sequence: CDR1 SGHAT, CDR2 FQNNGV. The CDR3 is 15 residues long. The V end lost 1 base, the J end lost 1 base, and 9 bases lay between the germline ends. CDR3: CASSLADTRTDTQYF. The CDR3 bases are TGTGCCAGCAGCTTAGCTGACACCCGCACAGATACGCAGTATTTT.

The gene calls are TRBV2 and TRBJ2-1; 13 bases are a match to TRBD2. Looked up from germline, CDR1 is SNHLY and CDR2 is FYNNEI. The ends lost 10 bases at V and 7 bases at J; junction bases unmatched: 7. This CDR3 region has 14 residues. The CDR3: CATWTSGSQNEQFF. DNA of the CDR3: TGTGCCACCTGGACTAGCGGGAGTCAAAATGAGCAGTTCTTC. Looking up the rest from reference TRBV2 and TRBJ2-1 gives the full variable domain: EPEVTQTPSHQVTQMGQEVILRCVPISNHLYFYWYRQILGQKVEFLVSFYNNEISEKSEIFDDQFSVERPDGSNFTLKIRSTKLEDSAMYFCATWTSGSQNEQFFGPGTRLTVL.

This chain joins TRBV4-1 and TRBJ1-6; D is undetermined. Trimming pared 1 base from V and 7 bases from J, leaving 14 bases between. The CDR3 consists of 16 residues. Germline CDR1 and CDR2: MGHRA and YSYEKL. The CDR3, as DNA: TGCGCCAGCAGCCAAGGGACCGAGGATAAGAATTCACCCCTCCACTTT. Translated: CASSQGTEDKNSPLHF.

The chain joins TRBV28 to TRBJ1-6; D uncertain. This CDR3 is 15 amino acids long. V gave up 7 bases and J gave up 0 bases, with 10 bases separating them. The germline CDR1 and CDR2 sequences are MDHEN and SYDVKM. The CDR3 region is CASKFVSSYNSPLHF. The CDR3, as DNA: TGTGCCAGCAAGTTTGTCAGCTCCTATAATTCACCCCTCCACTTT.

CDR3 sequence: CASSEGAGQGGWEQYF. The DNA for the CDR3 is TGCGCCAGCAGTGAGGGAGCCGGACAGGGAGGATGGGAGCAGTACTTC. The V and J genes are TRBV10-2 and TRBJ2-7, with TRBD1 matching over 8 bases. Germline V gene data show CDR1 as WSHSY and CDR2 as SAAADI. There are 16 residues in the CDR3. Trimming took 2 bases from V and 7 from J; bases not matched to a gene: 13.

This rearrangement joins TRBV6-2 or TRBV6-3 to TRBJ2-1; 9 positions match TRBD2. The CDR3 spans 15 residues. Germline V gene sequence: CDR1 MNHEY, CDR2 SVGEGT. Trimming took 6 bases from V and 7 from J; bases not matched to a gene: 10. In DNA form, the CDR3 reads TGTGCCAGCAGCAGACCTAGCGGGACCCTAAATGAGCAGTTCTTC. It is translated as CASSRPSGTLNEQFF.

V usage is TRBV24-1 and J usage is TRBJ1-2; D ambiguous. V gave up 0 bases and J gave up 6 bases, with 7 bases separating them. In germline, CDR1 is KGHDR, CDR2 SFDVKD. This CDR3 is 13 amino acids long. This CDR3 reads CATSDLVGDGYTF. CDR3 bases: TGTGCCACCAGTGATTTGGTCGGAGATGGCTACACCTTC.

The J gene is TRBJ1-5, the V gene TRBV19; D unclear. The CDR3 is made up of 14 amino acids. Trimming removed 4 bases from V and 1 base from J, with 8 bases in between. Germline V gene sequence: CDR1 LNHDA, CDR2 SQIVND (reference sequence). The CDR3: CASSTSRSNQPQHF. Here the CDR3 DNA reads TGTGCCAGTAGTACCTCACGAAGCAATCAGCCCCAGCATTTT.

The chain uses TRBV5-1 and TRBJ1-2, with no clear D. The CDR3 consists of 14 residues. With 1 base removed from V and 1 base from J, the gap between germline ends came to 8 bases. Germline V gene lookup returns CDR1 SGHRS and CDR2 YFSETQ. CDR3 residues: CASSLLSINYGYTF. In nucleotides, the CDR3 is TGCGCCAGCAGCTTGTTGAGCATTAACTATGGCTACACCTTC.

This chain uses TRBV10-2 with TRBJ1-6, with D maybe TRBD1 (6 bases). V was cut by 8 bases and J by 9 bases, with 14 bases left in between. The CDR3 is 13 residues long. Germline V gene data show CDR1 as WSHSY and CDR2 as SAAADI. The CDR3 here is CASGRPGASPLHF. The DNA for the CDR3 is TGCGCCAGCGGTCGACCGGGGGCTTCACCCCTCCACTTT.

The rearrangement links TRBV20-1 to TRBJ1-2; D is ambiguous. Germline CDR1 is DFQATT and CDR2 is SNEGSKA (reference sequence). The CDR3 runs 13 residues. Trimming stripped 3 bases from V and 0 bases from J, with 8 bases between. The CDR3 loop is CSASIGTNYGYTF. CDR3 DNA: TGCAGTGCTAGTATAGGCACTAACTATGGCTACACCTTC.

The gene calls are TRBV28 and TRBJ1-1, with D perhaps matching TRBD1 (5 bases). Germline lookup yields CDR1 MDHEN and CDR2 SYDVKM. The CDR3 contains 17 residues. Trimming took off 4 bases at V and 0 bases at J, with 18 bases between the two ends. The CDR3 region is CASSSINWGTMNTEAFF. The CDR3 DNA reads TGTGCCAGCAGTTCCATTAACTGGGGGACGATGAACACTGAAGCTTTCTTT.

This clone showed up just once. The chain recombines TRBV4-1 with TRBJ2-3; 7 nucleotides match TRBD1. From germline, CDR1 is MGHRA and CDR2 YSYEKL. Unmatched junction bases numbered 5, after V lost 2 bases and J lost 0 bases. This CDR3 spans 16 amino acids. The CDR3 sequence: CASSQRGGSSTDTQYF. As DNA, the CDR3 is TGCGCCAGCAGCCAAAGAGGGGGCTCTAGCACAGATACGCAGTATTTT.

This chain joins TRBV7-2 and TRBJ1-2, with D hard to call. This CDR3 spans 14 amino acids. Trimming shortened V by 1 base and J by 5 bases, and 11 bases separated the two germline ends. Germline assignment: CDR1 SGHTA and CDR2 FQGNSA. In nucleotides, the CDR3 is TGTGCCAGCAGCTTAGAAGATACCCGATATGGCTACACCTTC. Translated, it gives CASSLEDTRYGYTF. Complete variable domain (other parts from reference TRBV7-2 and TRBJ1-2): GAGVSQSPSNKVTEKGKDVELRCDPISGHTALYWYRQSLGQGLEFLIYFQGNSAPDKSGLPSDRFSAERTGGSVSTLTIQRTQQEDSAVYLCASSLEDTRYGYTFGSGTRLTVV.

The CDR3 here is CASSQDLEVAGEYF. The CDR3 DNA is TGTGCCAGCAGCCAAGACCTGGAAGTAGCGGGAGAGTACTTC. This chain connects TRBV4-2 to TRBJ2-7; TRBD2 matches at 9 bases. The germline V gene has CDR1 LGHNA and CDR2 YNFKEQ. After removal of 0 bases from V and 11 bases from J, the junction contained 8 bases not matched to a gene. This CDR3 has 14 amino acids.

This chain joins TRBV5-4 and TRBJ1-2; the match to TRBD1 covers 9 bases. Germline values: CDR1 SGHNT, CDR2 YYREEE (reference sequence). J gave up 6 bases and V 1 base, and 7 bases lay outside the gene matches. This CDR3 is 15 amino acids long. CDR3 sequence: CASSLSGQGRHGYTF. CDR3 bases: TGTGCCAGCAGCTTGTCTGGACAGGGGAGACATGGCTACACCTTC.

The V gene is TRBV6-5, the J gene TRBJ1-6, with no clear D. The CDR3 covers 14 residues. V was clipped by 11 bases and J by 8 bases, with 19 bases between them. The germline V gene encodes CDR1 MNHEY and CDR2 SVGAGI. The CDR3, as DNA: TGTGCCTCGGGCACCGGGAAGCTCGATTCACCCCTCCACTTT. Residues: CASGTGKLDSPLHF.

V gene TRBV18 combines with J gene TRBJ2-2, with D possibly called TRBD1 or TRBD2 (5 bases each). This CDR3 contains 16 residues. Trimming stripped 3 bases from V and 2 bases from J, with 13 bases between. CDR1 is KGHSH, CDR2 LQKENI, per germline. The DNA for the CDR3 is TGTGCCAGCTCACCTCAGCGGCAGGGCAACACCGGGGAGCTGTTTTTT. Translating it yields CASSPQRQGNTGELFF.

V usage is TRBV27 and J usage is TRBJ1-2; 8 nucleotides align to TRBD1. CDR3 length: 16 residues. Germline assignment: CDR1 MNHEY and CDR2 SMNVEV (reference sequence). V lost 4 bases and J lost 3; bases outside the gene matches: 10. CDR3 DNA: TGTGCCAGCAGTTCGGACAGGGACCGGGGGTACTATGGCTACACCTTC. This translates into CASSSDRDRGYYGYTF.

The sample holds one count of this clone. The CDR3 loop reads CASSPGLLYEQYF. CDR3 DNA: TGTGCCAGCAGTCCCGGACTTCTTTACGAGCAGTACTTC. The chain has TRBV27 and TRBJ2-7; the D gene is possibly TRBD2 (5 bases). Germline lookup yields CDR1 MNHEY and CDR2 SMNVEV (reference sequence). The V and J ends lost 5 bases and 4 bases respectively, with 12 bases between them. The CDR3 contains 13 residues.

The chain uses TRBV24-1 and TRBJ2-7, with unresolved D. Germline CDR1 is KGHDR and CDR2 is SFDVKD. V gave up 5 bases and J gave up 4 bases, with 5 bases separating them. The CDR3 has 11 amino acids. CDR3 protein: CATSAGYEQYF. CDR3 coding DNA: TGTGCCACCAGTGCCGGGTACGAGCAGTACTTC.

The rearrangement links TRBV6-2 or TRBV6-3 to TRBJ2-7, with D unclear. The CDR3 length is 13 residues. The germline gives CDR1 MNHEY, CDR2 SVGEGT. Trimming stripped 1 base from V and 2 bases from J, with 6 bases between. The CDR3 here is CASSYFGPYEQYF. The CDR3 DNA reads as TGTGCCAGCAGTTACTTCGGACCCTACGAGCAGTACTTC.

The rearrangement uses TRBV10-3 and TRBJ2-5, with a possible D match to TRBD2 (6 bases). V dropped 7 bases and J dropped 5 bases, with 11 bases sitting between them. The CDR3 is 12 residues long. In germline, CDR1 is ENHRY, CDR2 SYGVKD. The CDR3, as DNA: TGTGCCATCAAGGCGGGATGGGAGACCCAGTACTTC. The encoded protein is CAIKAGWETQYF.

The rearrangement joins TRBV25-1 to TRBJ1-4, with 9 positions matching TRBD1. The CDR3 consists of 15 residues. V lost 5 bases, J lost 7 bases, and 8 bases stayed unmatched. CDR1 is MGHDK, CDR2 SYGVNS, per germline. The CDR3 region has the DNA TGTGCCAGCAGTATACAATTGACAGGGGGTGAAAAACTGTTTTTT. Translation gives CASSIQLTGGEKLFF. Drawing the rest from reference TRBV25-1 and TRBJ1-4, the complete variable domain is EADIYQTPRYLVIGTGKKITLECSQTMGHDKMYWYQQDPGMELHLIHYSYGVNSTEKGDLSSESTVSRIRTEHFPLTLESARPSHTSQYLCASSIQLTGGEKLFFGSGTQLSVL.

This clone was recorded once. V usage is TRBV6-2 or TRBV6-3 and J usage is TRBJ2-1, with D possibly being TRBD2 (5 bases). CDR3 size: 15 residues. Germline V CDR1 and CDR2: MNHEY, SVGEGT. Trimming took 4 bases from V and 2 from J, leaving 12 bases between them. CDR3: CASSFEGLTYNEQFF. CDR3 in DNA: TGTGCCAGCAGTTTCGAGGGTTTAACCTACAATGAGCAGTTCTTC.

V gene TRBV13 combines with J gene TRBJ1-3; TRBD1 matches at 10 bases. Germline V gives CDR1 PRHDT, CDR2 FYEKMQ (reference sequence). Unmatched junction bases numbered 3, after V lost 0 bases and J lost 4 bases. This CDR3 spans 16 amino acids. The CDR3 DNA reads TGTGCCAGCAGCTTAGGCGACAGGGGGCAGGGAAACACCATATATTTT. It translates to CASSLGDRGQGNTIYF.